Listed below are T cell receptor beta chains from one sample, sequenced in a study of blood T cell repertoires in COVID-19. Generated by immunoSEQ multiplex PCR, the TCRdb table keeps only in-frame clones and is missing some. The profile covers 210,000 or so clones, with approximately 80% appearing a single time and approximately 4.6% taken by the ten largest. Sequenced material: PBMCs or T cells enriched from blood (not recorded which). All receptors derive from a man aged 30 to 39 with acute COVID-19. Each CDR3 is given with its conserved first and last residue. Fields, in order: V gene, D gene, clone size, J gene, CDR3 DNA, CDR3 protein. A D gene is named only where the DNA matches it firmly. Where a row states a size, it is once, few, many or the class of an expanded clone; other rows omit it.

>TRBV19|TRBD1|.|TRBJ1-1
TGTGCCACCAAGGTGGACAGGGGCACTGAAGCTTTCTTT
CATKVDRGTEAFF
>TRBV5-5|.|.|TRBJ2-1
TGTGCCAGCAGCTTTCCCAAGCTAGGCAATGAGCAGTTCTTC
CASSFPKLGNEQFF
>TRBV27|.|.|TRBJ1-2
TGTGCCAGCAGTTTCGGAGCGACGGACTACGGCTACACCTTC
CASSFGATDYGYTF
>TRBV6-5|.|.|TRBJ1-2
TGTGCCAGCAAGGACGACAGGTTGCAGGATGGCTACACCTTC
CASKDDRLQDGYTF
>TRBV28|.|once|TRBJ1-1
TGTGCCAGCAGTCGGGACAAATTGTTGGTGTTGAACACTGAAGCTTTCTTT
CASSRDKLLVLNTEAFF
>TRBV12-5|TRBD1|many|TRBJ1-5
TGTGCTAGTGCCCCAGTTCCTTCGACAGGGGGGCCCAATCAGCCCCAGCATTTT
CASAPVPSTGGPNQPQHF
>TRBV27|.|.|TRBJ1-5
TGTGCCAGCAGTTTTCAGGGGTATCAGCCCCAGCATTTT
CASSFQGYQPQHF
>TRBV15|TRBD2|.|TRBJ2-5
TGTGCCACCCTCTCTAGCGGGGGGGAAGAGACCCAGTACTTC
CATLSSGGEETQYF
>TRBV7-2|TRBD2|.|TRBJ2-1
TGTGCCAGCAGCTCCAGCGGGGGGGTCTCCTACAATGAGCAGTTCTTC
CASSSSGGVSYNEQFF
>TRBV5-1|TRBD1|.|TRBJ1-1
TGCGCCAGCAGCATAGGACAGGTATTTATGAACACTGAAGCTTTCTTT
CASSIGQVFMNTEAFF
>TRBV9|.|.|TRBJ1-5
TGTGCCAGCAGCGCCGACAGTTCCAATCAGCCCCAGCATTTT
CASSADSSNQPQHF
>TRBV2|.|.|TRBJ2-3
TGTGCCAGCAGTGGCGGACAGACCACAGATACGCAGTATTTT
CASSGGQTTDTQYF
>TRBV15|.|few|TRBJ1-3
TGTGCCACCAGCAGAGATGCGGTCTCTGGAAACACCATATATTTT
CATSRDAVSGNTIYF
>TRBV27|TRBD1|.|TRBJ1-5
TGTGCCAGCAGTCCCGGGACAGGGCGAAATCAGCCCCAGCATTTT
CASSPGTGRNQPQHF
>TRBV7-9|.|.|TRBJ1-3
TGTGCCAGCAGCTCCACCGGGACACTTGGAAACACCATATATTTT
CASSSTGTLGNTIYF
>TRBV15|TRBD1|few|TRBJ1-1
TGTGCCACCAGCAGAGATAGGACAGGAGCGAACACTGAAGCTTTCTTT
CATSRDRTGANTEAFF
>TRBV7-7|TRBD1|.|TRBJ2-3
TGTGCCAGCAGCACAGGGGGATGGACAGATACGCAGTATTTT
CASSTGGWTDTQYF
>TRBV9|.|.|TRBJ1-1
TGTGCCAGCAGCGTTCAGGACTACACTGAAGCTTTCTTT
CASSVQDYTEAFF
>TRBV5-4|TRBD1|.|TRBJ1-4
TGTGCCAGCAGCTCAAAGTTCGGGACAGAAGGGGAAAAACTGTTTTTT
CASSSKFGTEGEKLFF
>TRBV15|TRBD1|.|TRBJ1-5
TGTGCCACCAGCAGGAAGGGGCAGGGGGCTCAACTGCCCCAGCATTTT
CATSRKGQGAQLPQHF
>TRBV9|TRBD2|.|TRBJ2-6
TGTGCCAGCAGCTCGGGGGGTCACTCTGGGGCCAACGTCCTGACTTTC
CASSSGGHSGANVLTF
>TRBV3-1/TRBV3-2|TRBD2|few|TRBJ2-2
TGTGCCAGCATGCACCGGGGGGGCACCGGGGAGCTGTTTTTT
CASMHRGGTGELFF
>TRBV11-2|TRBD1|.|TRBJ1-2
TGTGCCAGCAGCTTAGTAGGGGACAGGGTAGGCTACACCTTC
CASSLVGDRVGYTF
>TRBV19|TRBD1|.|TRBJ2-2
TGTGCCAGTAGTGCCCGGGACAGGGGACCCGGGGAGCTGTTTTTT
CASSARDRGPGELFF
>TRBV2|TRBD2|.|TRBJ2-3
TGTGCCAGCAGTGATGGACTAGCGGGGGGAGATACGCAGTATTTT
CASSDGLAGGDTQYF
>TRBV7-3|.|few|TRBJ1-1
TGTGCCAGCAGCGAGCAACCGGGACTGAGGAGAACTGAAGCTTTCTTT
CASSEQPGLRRTEAFF
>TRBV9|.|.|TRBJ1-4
TGTGCCAGCAGCGCCTTCTCCTCGGCAACTAATGAAAAACTGTTTTTT
CASSAFSSATNEKLFF
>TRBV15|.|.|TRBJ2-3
TGTGCCACCAGCAGAGGCCGGAGCGGCGGCACAGATACGCAGTATTTT
CATSRGRSGGTDTQYF
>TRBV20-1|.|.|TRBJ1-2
TGCAGTGCACCCCTCGGGAATGGCTACACCTTC
CSAPLGNGYTF
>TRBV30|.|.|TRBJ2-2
TGTGCCTGGAGTACCCGTGGGACAAGGAGGACCGGGGAGCTGTTTTTT
CAWSTRGTRRTGELFF
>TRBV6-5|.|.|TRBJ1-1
TGTGCCAGCAGTTACAAGGCAGGGCCAGCTTTCTTT
CASSYKAGPAFF